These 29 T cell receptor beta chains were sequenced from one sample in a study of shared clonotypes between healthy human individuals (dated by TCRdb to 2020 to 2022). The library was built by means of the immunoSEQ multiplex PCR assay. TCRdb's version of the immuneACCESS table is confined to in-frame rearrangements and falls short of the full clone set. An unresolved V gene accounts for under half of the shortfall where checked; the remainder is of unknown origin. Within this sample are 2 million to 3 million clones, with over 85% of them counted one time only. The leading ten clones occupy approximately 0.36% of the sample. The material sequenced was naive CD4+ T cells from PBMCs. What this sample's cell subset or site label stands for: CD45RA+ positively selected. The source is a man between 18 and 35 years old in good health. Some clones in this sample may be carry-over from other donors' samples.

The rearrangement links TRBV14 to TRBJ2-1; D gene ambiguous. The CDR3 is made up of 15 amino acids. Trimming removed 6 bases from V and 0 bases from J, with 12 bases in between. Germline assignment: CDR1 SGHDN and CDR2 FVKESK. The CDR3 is CASSFLSSSYNEQFF. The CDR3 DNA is TGTGCCAGCAGTTTCTTGTCAAGCTCCTACAATGAGCAGTTCTTC.

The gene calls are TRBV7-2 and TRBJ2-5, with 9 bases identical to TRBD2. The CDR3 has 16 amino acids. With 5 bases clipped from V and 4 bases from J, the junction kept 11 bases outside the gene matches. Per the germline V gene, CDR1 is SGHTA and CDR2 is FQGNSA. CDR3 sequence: CASSPIAGAGGETQYF. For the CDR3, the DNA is TGTGCCAGCAGCCCCATAGCGGGAGCGGGAGGAGAGACCCAGTACTTC.

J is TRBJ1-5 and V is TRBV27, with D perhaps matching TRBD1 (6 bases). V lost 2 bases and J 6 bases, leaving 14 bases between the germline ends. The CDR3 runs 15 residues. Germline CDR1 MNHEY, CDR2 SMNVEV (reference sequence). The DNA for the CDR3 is TGTGCCAGCAGTTTAATTCGAGGGGGTCCTCAGCCCCAGCATTTT. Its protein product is CASSLIRGGPQPQHF.

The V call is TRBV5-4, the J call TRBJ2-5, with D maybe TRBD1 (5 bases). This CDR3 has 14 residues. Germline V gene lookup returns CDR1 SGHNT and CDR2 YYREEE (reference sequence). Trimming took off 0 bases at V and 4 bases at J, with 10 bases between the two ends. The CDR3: CASSLAGRVETQYF. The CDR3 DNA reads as TGTGCCAGCAGCTTGGCCGGCAGGGTAGAGACCCAGTACTTC.

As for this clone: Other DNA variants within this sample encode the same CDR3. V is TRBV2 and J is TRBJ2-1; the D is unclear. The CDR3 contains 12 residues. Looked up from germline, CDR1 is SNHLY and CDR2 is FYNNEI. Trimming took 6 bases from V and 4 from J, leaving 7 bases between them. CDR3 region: CASRPQYNEQFF. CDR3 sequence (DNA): TGTGCCAGCAGACCACAATACAATGAGCAGTTCTTC.

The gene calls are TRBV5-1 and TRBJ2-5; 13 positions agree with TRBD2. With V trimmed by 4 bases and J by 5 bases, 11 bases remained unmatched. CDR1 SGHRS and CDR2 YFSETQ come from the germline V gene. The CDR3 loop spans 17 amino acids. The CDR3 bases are TGCGCCAGCAGCCTTGGAAGGACTAGCGGGAGTTGGGAGACCCAGTACTTC. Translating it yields CASSLGRTSGSWETQYF.

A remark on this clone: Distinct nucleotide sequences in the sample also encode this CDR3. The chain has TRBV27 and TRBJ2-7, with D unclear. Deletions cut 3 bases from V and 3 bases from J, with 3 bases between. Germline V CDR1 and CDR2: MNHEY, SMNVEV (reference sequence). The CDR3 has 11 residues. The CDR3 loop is CASSLGYEQYF. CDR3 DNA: TGTGCCAGCAGTTTGGGCTACGAGCAGTACTTC.

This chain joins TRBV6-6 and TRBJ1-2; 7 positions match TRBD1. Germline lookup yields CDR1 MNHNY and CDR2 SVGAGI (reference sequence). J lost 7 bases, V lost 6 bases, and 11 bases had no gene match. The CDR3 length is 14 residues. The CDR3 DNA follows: TGTGCCAGCAGCCCACGGACAGGCAACCGTGGCTACACCTTC. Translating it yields CASSPRTGNRGYTF.

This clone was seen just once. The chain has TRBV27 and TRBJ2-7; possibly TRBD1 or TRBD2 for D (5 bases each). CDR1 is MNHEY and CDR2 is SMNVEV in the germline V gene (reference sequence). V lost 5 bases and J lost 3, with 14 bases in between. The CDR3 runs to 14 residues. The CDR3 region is CASSPKGSLYEQYF. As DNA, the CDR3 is TGTGCCAGCAGTCCTAAGGGGAGCCTCTACGAGCAGTACTTC.

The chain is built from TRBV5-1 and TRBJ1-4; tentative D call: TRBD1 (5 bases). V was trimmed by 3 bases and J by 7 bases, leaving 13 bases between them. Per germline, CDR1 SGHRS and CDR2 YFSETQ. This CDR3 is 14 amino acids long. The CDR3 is CASSSGQRAEKLFF. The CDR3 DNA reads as TGCGCCAGCAGCTCGGGGCAGCGAGCTGAAAAACTGTTTTTT. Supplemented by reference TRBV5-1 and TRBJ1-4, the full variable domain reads KAGVTQTPRYLIKTRGQQVTLSCSPISGHRSVSWYQQTPGQGLQFLFEYFSETQRNKGNFPGRFSGRQFSNSRSEMNVSTLELGDSALYLCASSSGQRAEKLFFGSGTQLSVL.

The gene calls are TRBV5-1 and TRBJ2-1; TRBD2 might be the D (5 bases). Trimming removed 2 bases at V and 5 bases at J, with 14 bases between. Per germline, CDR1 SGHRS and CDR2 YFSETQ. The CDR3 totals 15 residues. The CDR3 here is CASSLHTDSNNEQFF. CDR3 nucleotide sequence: TGCGCCAGCAGCTTACACACGGACTCAAACAATGAGCAGTTCTTC.

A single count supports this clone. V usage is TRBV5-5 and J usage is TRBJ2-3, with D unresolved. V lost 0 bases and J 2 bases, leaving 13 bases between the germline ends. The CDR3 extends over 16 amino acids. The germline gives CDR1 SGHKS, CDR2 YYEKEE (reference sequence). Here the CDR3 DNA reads TGTGCCAGCAGCTTGGGGATAGGACCAAACACAGATACGCAGTATTTT. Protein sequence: CASSLGIGPNTDTQYF.

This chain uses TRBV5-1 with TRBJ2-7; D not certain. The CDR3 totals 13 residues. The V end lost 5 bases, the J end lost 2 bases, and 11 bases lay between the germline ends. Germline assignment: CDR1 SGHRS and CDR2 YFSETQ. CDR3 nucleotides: TGCGCCAGCAGTCCCGGAAAACCCTACGAGCAGTACTTC. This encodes CASSPGKPYEQYF.

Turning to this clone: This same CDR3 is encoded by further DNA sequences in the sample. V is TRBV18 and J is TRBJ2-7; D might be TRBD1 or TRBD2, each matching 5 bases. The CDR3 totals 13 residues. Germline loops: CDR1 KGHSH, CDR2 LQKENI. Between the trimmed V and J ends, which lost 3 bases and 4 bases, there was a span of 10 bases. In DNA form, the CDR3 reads TGTGCCAGCTCACCTCTAGCAGGGTACGAGCAGTACTTC. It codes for CASSPLAGYEQYF. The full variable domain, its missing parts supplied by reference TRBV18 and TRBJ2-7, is NAGVMQNPRHLVRRRGQEARLRCSPMKGHSHVYWYRQLPEEGLKFMVYLQKENIIDESGMPKERFSAEFPKEGPSILRIQQVVRGDSAAYFCASSPLAGYEQYFGPGTRLTVT.

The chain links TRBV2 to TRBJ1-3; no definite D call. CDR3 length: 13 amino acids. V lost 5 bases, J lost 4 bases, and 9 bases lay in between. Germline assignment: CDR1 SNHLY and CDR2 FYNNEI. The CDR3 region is CASSFYTGNTIYF. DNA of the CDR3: TGTGCCAGCAGTTTCTACACGGGAAACACCATATATTTT.

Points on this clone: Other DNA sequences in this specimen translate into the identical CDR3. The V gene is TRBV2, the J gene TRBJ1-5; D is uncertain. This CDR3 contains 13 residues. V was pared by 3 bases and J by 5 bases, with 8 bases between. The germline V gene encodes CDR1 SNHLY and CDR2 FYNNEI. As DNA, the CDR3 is TGTGCCAGCAGTGATCGAGGGTATCAGCCCCAGCATTTT. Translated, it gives CASSDRGYQPQHF.

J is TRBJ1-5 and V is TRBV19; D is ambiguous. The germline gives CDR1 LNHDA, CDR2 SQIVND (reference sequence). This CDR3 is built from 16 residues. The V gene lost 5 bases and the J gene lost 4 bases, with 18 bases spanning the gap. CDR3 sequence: CASSHLWENENQPQHF. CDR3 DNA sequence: TGTGCCAGTAGTCATCTATGGGAAAATGAGAATCAGCCCCAGCATTTT. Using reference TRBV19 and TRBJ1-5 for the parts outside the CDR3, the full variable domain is DGGITQSPKYLFRKEGQNVTLSCEQNLNHDAMYWYRQDPGQGLRLIYYSQIVNDFQKGDIAEGYSVSREKKESFPLTVTSAQKNPTAFYLCASSHLWENENQPQHFGDGTRLSIL.

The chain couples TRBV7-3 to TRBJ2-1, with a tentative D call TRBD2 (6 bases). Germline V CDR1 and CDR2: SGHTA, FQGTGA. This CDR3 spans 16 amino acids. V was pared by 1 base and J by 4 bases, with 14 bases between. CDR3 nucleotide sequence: TGTGCCAGCAGCTTAAAGGCCGGGACTGGATACAATGAGCAGTTCTTC. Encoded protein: CASSLKAGTGYNEQFF.

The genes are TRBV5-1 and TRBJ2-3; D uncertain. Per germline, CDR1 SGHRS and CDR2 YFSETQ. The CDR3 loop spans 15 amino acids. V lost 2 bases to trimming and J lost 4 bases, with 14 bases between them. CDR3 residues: CASSLITALPDTQYF. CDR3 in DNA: TGCGCCAGCAGCTTAATTACAGCTCTTCCAGATACGCAGTATTTT. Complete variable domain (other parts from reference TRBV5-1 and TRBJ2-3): KAGVTQTPRYLIKTRGQQVTLSCSPISGHRSVSWYQQTPGQGLQFLFEYFSETQRNKGNFPGRFSGRQFSNSRSEMNVSTLELGDSALYLCASSLITALPDTQYFGPGTRLTVL.

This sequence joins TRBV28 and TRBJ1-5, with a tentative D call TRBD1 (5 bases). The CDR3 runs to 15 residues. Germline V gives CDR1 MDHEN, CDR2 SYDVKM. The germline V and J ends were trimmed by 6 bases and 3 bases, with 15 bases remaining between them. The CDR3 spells CASRRSGTNNQPQHF. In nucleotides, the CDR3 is TGTGCCAGCAGGAGATCCGGGACGAACAATCAGCCCCAGCATTTT.

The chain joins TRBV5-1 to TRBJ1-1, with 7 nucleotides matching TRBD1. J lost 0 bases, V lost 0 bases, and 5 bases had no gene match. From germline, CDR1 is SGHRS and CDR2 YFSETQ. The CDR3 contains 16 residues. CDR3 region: CASSLAIQGMNTEAFF. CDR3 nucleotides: TGCGCCAGCAGCTTGGCCATACAGGGGATGAACACTGAAGCTTTCTTT.

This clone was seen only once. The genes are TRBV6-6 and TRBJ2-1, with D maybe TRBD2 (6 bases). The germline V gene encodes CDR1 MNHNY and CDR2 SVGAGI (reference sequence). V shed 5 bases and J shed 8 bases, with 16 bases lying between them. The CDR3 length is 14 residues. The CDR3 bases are TGTGCCAGCAGTCCCGGGGGACTTCGAGATGAGCAGTTCTTC. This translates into CASSPGGLRDEQFF.

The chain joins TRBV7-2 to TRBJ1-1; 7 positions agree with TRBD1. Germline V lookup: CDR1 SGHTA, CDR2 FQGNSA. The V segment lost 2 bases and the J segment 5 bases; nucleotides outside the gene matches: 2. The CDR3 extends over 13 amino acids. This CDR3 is CASSLIRGTEAFF. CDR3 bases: TGTGCCAGCAGCTTAATCAGGGGGACTGAAGCTTTCTTT.

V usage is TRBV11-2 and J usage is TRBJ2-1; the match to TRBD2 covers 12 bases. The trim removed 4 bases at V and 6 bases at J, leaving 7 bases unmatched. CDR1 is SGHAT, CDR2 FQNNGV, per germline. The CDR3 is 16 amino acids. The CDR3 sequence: CASSWVLAGGPNEQFF. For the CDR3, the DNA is TGTGCCAGCAGCTGGGTGCTAGCGGGAGGGCCCAATGAGCAGTTCTTC.

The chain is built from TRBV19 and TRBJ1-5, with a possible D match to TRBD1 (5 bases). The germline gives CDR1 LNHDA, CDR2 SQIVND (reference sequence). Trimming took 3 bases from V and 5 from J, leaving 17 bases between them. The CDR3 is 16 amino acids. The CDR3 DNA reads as TGTGCCAGTAGTATGACCAATCGAGGGGCTGATCAGCCCCAGCATTTT. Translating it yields CASSMTNRGADQPQHF. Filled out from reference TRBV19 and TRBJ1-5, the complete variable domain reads DGGITQSPKYLFRKEGQNVTLSCEQNLNHDAMYWYRQDPGQGLRLIYYSQIVNDFQKGDIAEGYSVSREKKESFPLTVTSAQKNPTAFYLCASSMTNRGADQPQHFGDGTRLSIL.

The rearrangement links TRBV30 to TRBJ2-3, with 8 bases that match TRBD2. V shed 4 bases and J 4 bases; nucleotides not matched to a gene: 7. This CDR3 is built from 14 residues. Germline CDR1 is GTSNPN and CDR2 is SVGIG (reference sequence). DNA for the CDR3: TGTGCCTGGATCGTCCGGGGGGGCCCAGATACGCAGTATTTT. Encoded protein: CAWIVRGGPDTQYF. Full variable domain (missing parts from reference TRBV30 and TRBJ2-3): SQTIHQWPATLVQPVGSPLSLECTVEGTSNPNLYWYRQAAGRGLQLLFYSVGIGQISSEVPQNLSASRPQDRQFILSSKKLLLSDSGFYLCAWIVRGGPDTQYFGPGTRLTVL.

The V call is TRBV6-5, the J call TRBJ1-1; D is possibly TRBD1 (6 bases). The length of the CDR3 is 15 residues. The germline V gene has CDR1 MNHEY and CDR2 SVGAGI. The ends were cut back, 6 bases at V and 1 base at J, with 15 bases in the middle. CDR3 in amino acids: CASSLTRGRNTEAFF. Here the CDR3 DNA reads TGTGCCAGCAGCCTAACCAGGGGAAGGAACACTGAAGCTTTCTTT.

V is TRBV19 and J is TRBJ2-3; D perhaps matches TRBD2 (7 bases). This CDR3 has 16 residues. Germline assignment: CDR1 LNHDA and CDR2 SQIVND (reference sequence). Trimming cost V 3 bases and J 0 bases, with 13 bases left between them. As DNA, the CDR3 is TGTGCCAGTAGTATGGCGGGGAGGGGGAGCACAGATACGCAGTATTTT. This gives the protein CASSMAGRGSTDTQYF.

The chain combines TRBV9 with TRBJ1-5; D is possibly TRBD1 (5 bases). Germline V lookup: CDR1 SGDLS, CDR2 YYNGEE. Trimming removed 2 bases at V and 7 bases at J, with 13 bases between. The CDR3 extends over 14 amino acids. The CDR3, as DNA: TGTGCCAGCAGCGTGGGGGAGGGCTGGCAGCCCCAGCATTTT. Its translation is CASSVGEGWQPQHF.